Listed here are 32 T cell receptor beta chains from one sample, sequenced in a study of blood T cell repertoires in COVID-19. The method was immunoSEQ multiplex PCR; TCRdb's version includes in-frame clones alone and lacks a portion of them. The sample consists of roughly 180,000 clones, roughly nine tenths of them appearing once. Material: peripheral blood. These receptors all come from a man aged 70 or older with active or convalescent COVID-19.

V is TRBV7-2 and J is TRBJ1-2; no definite D call. The CDR3 has 15 amino acids. V dropped 5 bases and J dropped 2 bases, with 15 bases sitting between them. CDR1 is SGHTA, CDR2 FQGNSA, per germline. The CDR3: CASSPEITSNYGYTF. Written as DNA, the CDR3 is TGTGCCAGCAGCCCAGAAATAACCTCCAACTATGGCTACACCTTC.

The gene calls are TRBV7-8 and TRBJ2-5; 7 bases agree with TRBD1. CDR1 SGHVS and CDR2 FQNEAQ come from the germline V gene. The length of the CDR3 is 17 residues. Losses at the gene ends were 7 bases for V and 1 base for J; bases not matched to a gene: 15. The CDR3 DNA is TGTGCCAGCACCCGCACCCCAGGGGGACAACTCCAAGAGACCCAGTACTTC. The encoded protein is CASTRTPGGQLQETQYF.

The V gene is TRBV6-5, the J gene TRBJ1-1, with a possible D match to TRBD1 (6 bases). The length of the CDR3 is 14 residues. V was cut by 5 bases and J by 5 bases, with 15 bases left in between. Germline V gene sequence: CDR1 MNHEY, CDR2 SVGAGI. CDR3 DNA: TGTGCCAGCAGTACACTTACAGGGAGTACTGAAGCTTTCTTT. This translates into CASSTLTGSTEAFF.

The V gene is TRBV6-6, the J gene TRBJ1-2; 7 positions agree with TRBD1. The junction had 13 bases not matched to a gene; V was cut back by 5 bases and J by 7 bases. The CDR3 spans 15 residues. CDR1 is MNHNY and CDR2 is SVGAGI in the germline V gene (reference sequence). CDR3 nucleotide sequence: TGTGCCAGCAGTCCCCATGACAGGGATCAAACTGGCTACACCTTC. Encoded protein: CASSPHDRDQTGYTF.

The chain employs TRBV6-1 and TRBJ1-1; no firm D call. With 3 bases removed from V and 1 base from J, the gap between germline ends came to 15 bases. Germline V gene sequence: CDR1 MNHNS, CDR2 SASEGT. The CDR3 spans 16 residues. CDR3 sequence reads: CASSDPPGRRNTEAFF. In DNA, the CDR3 is TGTGCCAGCAGTGACCCCCCAGGCCGCCGGAACACTGAAGCTTTCTTT.

The chain employs TRBV5-1 and TRBJ1-2; no clear D. This CDR3 is built from 16 residues. CDR1 and CDR2 from the germline V gene are SGHRS and YFSETQ. V was clipped by 0 bases and J by 7 bases, with 19 bases between them. The CDR3 DNA reads as TGCGCCAGCAGCTTGGCCTCGCAGGTGCTTCTCCCTGGCTACACCTTC. Residues: CASSLASQVLLPGYTF.

The rearrangement links TRBV6-6 to TRBJ1-2, with 9 bases matching TRBD1. Per the germline V gene, CDR1 is MNHNY and CDR2 is SVGAGI (reference sequence). This CDR3 has 15 residues. Trimming took 5 bases from V and 4 from J; bases not matched to a gene: 8. The CDR3 DNA follows: TGTGCCAGCAGTCAAACGACAGGGGGAAGCTATGGCTACACCTTC. This codes for CASSQTTGGSYGYTF.

The chain employs TRBV18 and TRBJ2-1; a possible D gene is TRBD2 (5 bases). The CDR3 contains 16 residues. V was cut by 5 bases and J by 8 bases, with 22 bases left in between. Germline V gives CDR1 KGHSH, CDR2 LQKENI. The CDR3 bases are TGTGCCAGCTCATATCAGTCGGGGAACATCAAGCATGAGCAGTTCTTC. Protein: CASSYQSGNIKHEQFF.

The chain links TRBV19 to TRBJ2-5; D might be TRBD1 (5 bases). Germline CDR1 LNHDA, CDR2 SQIVND (reference sequence). V gave up 4 bases and J gave up 5 bases, with 11 bases separating them. The CDR3 totals 13 residues. The chain's CDR3 is CASSRTNGETQYF. In DNA form, the CDR3 reads TGTGCCAGTAGTAGGACAAATGGGGAGACCCAGTACTTC.

The chain joins TRBV18 to TRBJ2-1; the D gene is possibly TRBD1 (6 bases). Germline CDR1 reads KGHSH; CDR2 reads LQKENI. Trimming took off 1 base at V and 7 bases at J, with 8 bases between the two ends. This CDR3 region has 13 residues. The CDR3 sequence: CASSPRTENEQFF. DNA of the CDR3: TGTGCCAGCTCACCACGGACAGAGAATGAGCAGTTCTTC.

This chain joins TRBV5-1 and TRBJ1-6; D gene uncertain. CDR3 length equals 14 residues. Germline CDR1 and CDR2: SGHRS and YFSETQ. V lost 0 bases, J lost 8 bases, and 9 bases lay in between. CDR3: CASSLGRRDSPLHF. The CDR3 DNA follows: TGCGCCAGCAGCTTGGGTCGGAGGGATTCACCCCTCCACTTT.

This clone has at least ten counts. The chain links TRBV18 to TRBJ2-7; 10 bases are a match to TRBD2. V lost 2 bases, J lost 2 bases, and 3 bases stayed unmatched. The CDR3 covers 15 residues. Germline assignment: CDR1 KGHSH and CDR2 LQKENI. The CDR3 nucleotides read TGTGCCAGCTCACCAGGGCTAGCGGGGGCCTACGAGCAGTACTTC. Translated, it gives CASSPGLAGAYEQYF.

This rearrangement joins TRBV6-4 to TRBJ2-1; TRBD1 aligns across 12 bases. Germline-derived CDR1 and CDR2 are MRHNA and SNTAGT. V was pared by 5 bases and J by 3 bases, with 8 bases of the junction left unmatched. The CDR3 length is 17 residues. The CDR3 reads CASSPRDRGLDYNEQFF. For the CDR3, the DNA is TGTGCCAGCAGTCCTAGGGACAGGGGGCTTGACTACAATGAGCAGTTCTTC.

The chain is built from TRBV4-3 and TRBJ1-2; tentatively, D is TRBD1 (5 bases). Deletions cut 0 bases from V and 8 bases from J, with 13 bases between. The CDR3 is made up of 14 amino acids. Germline CDR1 is LGHNA and CDR2 is YSLEER. CDR3 residues: CASSQEGSGRGYTF. The DNA for the CDR3 is TGCGCCAGCAGCCAAGAAGGTTCAGGGCGAGGCTACACCTTC.

The chain links TRBV18 to TRBJ1-1; 7 bases are shared with TRBD1. V lost 5 bases, J lost 6 bases, and 9 bases stayed unmatched. CDR3 length equals 14 residues. The germline gives CDR1 KGHSH, CDR2 LQKENI. The CDR3 here is CASSGQEVNAEAFF. DNA of the CDR3: TGTGCCAGCTCAGGACAGGAGGTTAACGCTGAAGCTTTCTTT.

The chain uses TRBV28 and TRBJ1-4; TRBD1 is a possible D gene (5 bases). The CDR3 extends over 14 amino acids. Germline CDR1 and CDR2: MDHEN and SYDVKM. Between the trimmed V and J ends, which lost 3 bases and 4 bases, there was a span of 9 bases. The DNA of the CDR3 is TGTGCCAGCAGTTTTCGGCAGGGTAATGAAAAACTGTTTTTT. This codes for CASSFRQGNEKLFF.

The CDR3 DNA follows: TGTGCCAGCAGCCAAGGGGGAACAGCTTTCTTT. The encoded protein is CASSQGGTAFF. This chain connects TRBV7-8 to TRBJ1-1, with D perhaps matching TRBD1 (6 bases). Trimming stripped 5 bases from V and 10 bases from J, with 11 bases between. CDR1 and CDR2 (germline): SGHVS, FQNEAQ. The length of the CDR3 is 11 residues.

The chain carries TRBV7-9 and TRBJ2-7; weak D call: TRBD1 (5 bases). There are 13 residues in the CDR3. V was clipped by 11 bases and J by 3 bases, with 17 bases between them. Germline V gene data show CDR1 as SEHNR and CDR2 as FQNEAQ (reference sequence). As DNA, the CDR3 is TGTGCCTCACAACAGGCCAGGAGCTACGAGCAGTACTTC. As protein: CASQQARSYEQYF.

The chain recombines TRBV11-2 with TRBJ2-5; maybe TRBD1 (6 bases). Germline CDR1 reads SGHAT; CDR2 reads FQNNGV. The CDR3 sequence is 14 residues long. V lost 5 bases, J lost 1 base, and 11 bases lay in between. The DNA for the CDR3 is TGTGCCAGCAGCCAGGGACACCCCCAAGAGACCCAGTACTTC. Translating it yields CASSQGHPQETQYF.

The rearrangement links TRBV29-1 to TRBJ2-1; D ambiguous. Germline CDR1 reads SQVTM; CDR2 reads ANQGSEA. This CDR3 is built from 12 residues. V lost 7 bases and J 6 bases, leaving 13 bases between the germline ends. In nucleotides, the CDR3 is TGCAGCGAGGGAAGACTGGGCAATGAGCAGTTCTTC. This codes for CSEGRLGNEQFF.

The gene calls are TRBV7-9 and TRBJ2-3; D is ambiguous. From germline, CDR1 is SEHNR and CDR2 FQNEAQ (reference sequence). Trimming pared 4 bases from V and 1 base from J, leaving 12 bases between. The CDR3 is made up of 15 amino acids. CDR3 nucleotide sequence: TGTGCCAGCAGCTCCTTGGGCATCCGCACAGATACGCAGTATTTT. It is translated as CASSSLGIRTDTQYF. Supplemented by reference TRBV7-9 and TRBJ2-3, the full variable domain reads DTGVSQNPRHKITKRGQNVTFRCDPISEHNRLYWYRQTLGQGPEFLTYFQNEAQLEKSRLLSDRFSAERPKGSFSTLEIQRTEQGDSAMYLCASSSLGIRTDTQYFGPGTRLTVL.

This chain connects TRBV29-1 to TRBJ1-5, with TRBD1 matching 8 bases. Trimming removed 4 bases from V and 11 bases from J; junction bases left unmatched: 13. In germline, CDR1 is SQVTM, CDR2 ANQGSEA. The CDR3 has 14 residues. The CDR3 region has the DNA TGCAGCGTTGCTGACAGGGGCCCCGCAAATTCCCAGCATTTT. Amino acids: CSVADRGPANSQHF.

The chain couples TRBV6-5 to TRBJ1-5; D may be TRBD1 (5 bases). This CDR3 contains 14 residues. Germline-derived CDR1 and CDR2 are MNHEY and SVGAGI. V was cut by 6 bases and J by 6 bases, with 15 bases left in between. In DNA form, the CDR3 reads TGTGCCAGCAGGCCACGCCAGGGTGGTCAGCCCCAGCATTTT. Its translation is CASRPRQGGQPQHF.

This clone has only one observation. The V call is TRBV5-1, the J call TRBJ2-1; 13 nucleotides agree with TRBD2. This CDR3 region has 15 residues. Germline V gives CDR1 SGHRS, CDR2 YFSETQ. J gave up 7 bases and V 2 bases, and 3 bases lay outside the gene matches. CDR3 region: CASSFTSGGANEQFF. The CDR3 DNA sequence: TGCGCCAGCAGCTTCACTAGCGGGGGGGCTAATGAGCAGTTCTTC.

This sequence joins TRBV28 and TRBJ2-7; 8 nucleotides line up with TRBD2. CDR1 and CDR2 from the germline V gene are MDHEN and SYDVKM. CDR3 length equals 13 residues. Trimming cost V 6 bases and J 2 bases; bases outside gene matches: 3. CDR3 sequence reads: CASRMTSAYEQYF. CDR3 bases: TGTGCCAGCAGGATGACTAGCGCCTACGAGCAGTACTTC.

This rearrangement joins TRBV28 to TRBJ2-5, with 7 bases aligning to TRBD1. CDR3 length: 15 residues. V shed 6 bases, J shed 5 bases, and the junction held 12 bases outside the gene matches. Germline V gives CDR1 MDHEN, CDR2 SYDVKM. The CDR3 bases are TGTGCCAGCAGGACGACAGGGAAAGGCGGGGAGACCCAGTACTTC. Translating it yields CASRTTGKGGETQYF.

The genes are TRBV29-1 and TRBJ1-4; D is undetermined. V was shortened by 6 bases and J by 2 bases, with 4 bases between the two germline ends. Germline CDR1 reads SQVTM; CDR2 reads ANQGSEA. CDR3 size: 11 residues. The CDR3 DNA reads TGCAGCGTCGGGACTAATGAAAAACTGTTTTTT. Translated: CSVGTNEKLFF.

The chain couples TRBV27 to TRBJ1-4; D is uncertain. There are 13 residues in the CDR3. Germline V lookup: CDR1 MNHEY, CDR2 SMNVEV (reference sequence). The V end was cut by 4 bases, the J end by 6 bases, with 9 bases between. CDR3 sequence reads: CASSWRDHEKLFF. Here the CDR3 DNA reads TGTGCCAGCAGTTGGAGGGATCATGAAAAACTGTTTTTT.

The CDR3 sequence is CASSYSGTRFNQPQHF. The CDR3, as DNA: TGTGCCAGCAGTTACTCAGGGACACGCTTCAATCAGCCCCAGCATTTT. The rearrangement uses TRBV6-6 and TRBJ1-5; D may be TRBD1 (6 bases). CDR1 is MNHNY, CDR2 SVGAGI, per germline (reference sequence). V was trimmed by 0 bases and J by 3 bases, leaving 12 bases between them. CDR3 length: 16 residues.

This sequence joins TRBV2 and TRBJ2-2; TRBD2 is a possible D gene (6 bases). The germline CDR1 and CDR2 sequences are SNHLY and FYNNEI. This CDR3 comprises 14 residues. The V end was cut by 7 bases, the J end by 1 base, with 10 bases between. CDR3 DNA sequence: TGTGCCAGCAACGGGCGGGGGAACACCGGGGAGCTGTTTTTT. Translation gives CASNGRGNTGELFF.

The V gene is TRBV6-2 or TRBV6-3, the J gene TRBJ2-2; no clear D. The CDR3 spans 14 residues. Germline-derived CDR1 and CDR2 are MNHEY and SVGEGT. V was clipped by 4 bases and J by 7 bases, with 13 bases between them. The chain's CDR3 is CASSFNLVFGELFF. The DNA of the CDR3 is TGTGCCAGCAGTTTTAACCTAGTTTTCGGGGAGCTGTTTTTT.

The V and J genes are TRBV4-2 and TRBJ2-7; 7 bases agree with TRBD2. The CDR3 covers 15 residues. The germline V gene has CDR1 LGHNA and CDR2 YNFKEQ. The V gene end was trimmed by 3 bases and the J gene end by 5 bases; junction bases not matched to a gene: 10. The CDR3 coding sequence is TGTGCCAGCAGCCACCGTGGCGGGAGTACCCACGAGCAGTACTTC. Protein product: CASSHRGGSTHEQYF.